The clone carrying this TCR beta chain was counted only a few times. As yet, its antigen is unknown. The record originates from a study of identical twins. The CDR3 consists of 15 residues. Germline CDR1 and CDR2: LGHDT and YNNKEL (reference sequence). The V gene end was trimmed by 4 bases and the J gene end by 6 bases; junction bases not matched to a gene: 9. Regarding the study as a whole: Potential partial confounding of zero-insertion analyses by invariant MAIT and iNKT cells was noted. Monozygotic twin pairs showed more out-of-frame TCR alpha sharing than models estimated.

Everyone who donated was a healthy Caucasian. The authors used template switching to add a universal primer site and gave cDNA unique molecular identifiers. TCRdb reprocessed the 5' RACE reads via MiXCR and lists one record per CDR3 protein. The sample includes fewer than 450,000 distinct CDR3 sequences, approximately 8.7% of them seen just once. The clonotype was recovered from a woman aged 50 to 60 in good health. The J gene is TRBJ2-1, the V gene TRBV3-1, with 7 bases matching TRBD1. Sample: naive T cells sorted from blood. DNA of the CDR3: TGTGCCAGCAGCCCACAGGGGTCAAATAGCAATGAGCAGTTCTTC. It yields the protein CASSPQGSNSNEQFF.